Below, one T cell receptor beta chain is given with its context. Its antigen is unidentified. The germline gives CDR1 SGHRS, CDR2 YFSETQ. This CDR3 is 13 amino acids long. The V and J ends lost 0 bases and 9 bases respectively, with 12 bases between them. Every TCR cDNA molecule bore its own unique molecular identifier. TCRdb re-analysed the 5' RACE reads in MiXCR, keeping a single row per CDR3 protein. The sample includes 10,000 to 11,000 distinct CDR3 sequences, approximately 25% of them seen just once. The source of the sample is a study of spatial heterogeneity in lung cancer. For the study at large: Alpha-chain sequences were consistently detected in smaller numbers than beta-chain sequences. Within raw reads, each unique TCR and UMI combination appeared on average more than ten times.

Study-wide results and limits: Resection blood, more than follow-up blood, showed ubiquitous expanded tumor TCRs.

Stated time point: sample taken at primary tumor resection. The input material, whole RNA from tumor, nontumor lung or frozen PBMC, was sequenced unsorted. This TCR was recovered from a female donor with early-stage non-small cell lung cancer. This specimen was PBMCs, taken at surgery. The chain is built from TRBV5-1 and TRBJ1-2; no clear D gene. CDR3 coding DNA: TGCGCCAGCAGCTTGGATGGCGGTAGACGCTACACCTTC. It codes for CASSLDGGRRYTF.